These T cell receptor beta chains were read from a single sample in a study of human T cells and chemical hapten exposure. TCRdb recomputed calls from the RACE reads with MiXCR, one row per CDR3 protein. The repertoire has tens of thousands of distinct CDR3 sequences, 8% to 10% of them found once; the top ten carry roughly 15%. The sample consisted of whole blood, taken in connection with sensitization to the hapten diphenylcyclopropenone (DPC). These receptors were taken from a middle-aged woman with alopecia areata. Some clones in this sample may be carry-over from other donors' samples. The CDR3 runs from the conserved cysteine through the conserved F or W. A D gene is named only where the DNA matches it firmly. Only some rows state a clone size, as once, few, many or a class for expanded clones.

j_gene	d_gene	abundance	v_gene	CDR3aa	CDR3nt
TRBJ2-3	TRBD1	-	TRBV6-6	CASSNRDRAVTDTQYF	TGTGCCAGCAGTAACCGGGACAGAGCAGTCACAGATACGCAGTATTTT
TRBJ1-2	TRBD1	many	TRBV5-6	CASSFWTGNNYGYTF	TGTGCCAGCAGCTTCTGGACAGGGAACAACTATGGCTACACCTTC
TRBJ2-5	TRBD1	-	TRBV7-8	CASSVTRDRPQETQYF	TGTGCCAGCAGCGTCACCCGGGACAGACCCCAAGAGACCCAGTACTTC
TRBJ2-7	TRBD2	few	TRBV14	CASSRLGGGAYEQYF	TGTGCCAGCAGCCGATTAGGCGGGGGGGCCTACGAGCAGTACTTC
TRBJ2-7	-	few	TRBV13	CASSSTDERSYEQYF	TGTGCCAGCAGCTCGACGGACGAACGCTCCTACGAGCAGTACTTC
TRBJ2-7	-	-	TRBV5-1	CASSKDSSYEQYF	TGCGCCAGTTCAAAAGACAGCTCCTACGAGCAGTACTTC
TRBJ2-2	-	many	TRBV7-9	CASSHGRELKNTGELFF	TGTGCCAGCAGCCACGGACGGGAATTAAAGAACACCGGGGAGCTGTTTTTT
TRBJ2-1	TRBD2	many	TRBV4-1	CASSHRLAGYNEQFF	TGCGCCAGCAGCCATAGACTAGCTGGCTACAATGAGCAGTTCTTC
TRBJ2-1	-	-	TRBV4-2	CASSHLLVDNEQFF	TGTGCCAGCAGCCACCTCCTAGTAGACAATGAGCAGTTCTTC
TRBJ2-3	-	few	TRBV6-2/TRBV6-3	CASSRPTYPDTQYF	TGTGCCAGCAGTCGCCCGACTTACCCAGATACGCAGTATTTT
TRBJ1-5	-	-	TRBV2	CASRERQGNQPQHF	TGTGCCAGCAGGGAGAGACAGGGCAATCAGCCCCAGCATTTT
TRBJ1-4	-	-	TRBV11-2	CASSPYEKLFF	TGTGCCAGCAGCCCTTATGAAAAACTGTTTTTT
TRBJ2-3	TRBD2	few	TRBV12-3/TRBV12-4	CASSSGTSGGADTQYF	TGTGCCAGCAGCTCAGGGACTAGCGGGGGGGCAGATACGCAGTATTTT
TRBJ2-7	TRBD2	few	TRBV11-2	CASRLAGGDSYEQYF	TGTGCCAGCAGACTAGCGGGGGGGGATTCCTACGAGCAGTACTTC
TRBJ2-3	-	-	TRBV20-1	CSPGGVLSTDTQYF	TGCAGCCCCGGGGGCGTCTTGTCCACAGATACGCAGTATTTT
TRBJ2-1	TRBD1	many	TRBV6-4	CASSDSLTGSYNEQFF	TGTGCCAGCAGTGACTCGTTGACAGGGTCCTACAATGAGCAGTTCTTC
TRBJ2-5	-	many	TRBV7-7	CASSATRTAETQYF	TGTGCCAGCAGCGCCACCCGGACGGCCGAGACCCAGTACTTC
TRBJ2-2	-	many	TRBV7-9	CASSFRGESTGELFF	TGTGCCAGCAGCTTTAGGGGCGAGTCCACCGGGGAGCTGTTTTTT
TRBJ1-1	-	-	TRBV7-9	CASSLARRDNTEAFF	TGTGCCAGCAGCTTAGCGCGCAGGGACAACACTGAAGCTTTCTTT
TRBJ2-5	-	many	TRBV7-8	CASSFRKQETQYF	TGTGCCAGCAGCTTTAGAAAGCAAGAGACCCAGTACTTC
TRBJ2-3	TRBD2	-	TRBV9	CASSVVAGGPTDTQYF	TGTGCCAGCAGCGTAGTGGCGGGGGGGCCCACAGATACGCAGTATTTT
TRBJ1-1	-	-	TRBV28	CASGLQATEAFF	TGTGCCAGCGGCCTCCAAGCCACTGAAGCTTTCTTT
TRBJ2-2	-	few	TRBV7-2	CASSLGAATGNTGELFF	TGTGCCAGCAGCTTAGGGGCGGCGACAGGGAACACCGGGGAGCTGTTTTTT
TRBJ1-4	-	many	TRBV18	CASTRGANEKLFF	TGTGCCAGCACCAGGGGAGCAAATGAAAAACTGTTTTTT
TRBJ2-3	-	many	TRBV4-1	CASSQDGYNTQYF	TGCGCCAGCAGCCAAGATGGGTACAATACGCAGTATTTT
TRBJ1-5	TRBD1	many	TRBV6-1	CASRGQANNQPQHF	TGTGCCAGCCGCGGACAGGCCAACAATCAGCCCCAGCATTTT
TRBJ2-1	TRBD1	few	TRBV11-3	CASSGQGFYNEQFF	TGTGCCAGTTCGGGACAGGGGTTCTACAATGAGCAGTTCTTC
TRBJ1-3	-	-	TRBV7-7	CASSSHHTIYF	TGTGCCAGCAGCTCCCACCACACCATATATTTT
TRBJ1-5	-	few	TRBV7-9	CASSLDGVQPQHF	TGTGCCAGCAGCTTAGACGGGGTCCAGCCCCAGCATTTT
TRBJ2-7	TRBD2	many	TRBV12-3/TRBV12-4	CASIISGTPLKKQYF	TGTGCCAGCATTATCAGCGGGACTCCTCTGAAGAAGCAGTACTTC
TRBJ2-1	-	many	TRBV2	CASKLGNAYNEQFF	TGTGCCAGCAAGTTGGGGAATGCCTACAATGAGCAGTTCTTC
TRBJ2-7	-	-	TRBV20-1	CSAYHHSGYEQYF	TGCAGTGCTTACCATCACTCCGGCTACGAGCAGTACTTC
TRBJ2-7	TRBD2	many	TRBV6-2/TRBV6-3	CASAPLGLAGGSSYEQYF	TGTGCCAGCGCTCCGTTGGGACTAGCGGGAGGAAGCTCCTACGAGCAGTACTTC
TRBJ2-1	-	-	TRBV27	CASIKNPRGRNEQFF	TGTGCCAGCATTAAAAACCCCCGGGGTAGGAATGAGCAGTTCTTC
TRBJ2-1	-	-	TRBV12-3/TRBV12-4	CASSPSSLWQFF	TGTGCCAGCAGCCCGTCTTCGCTTTGGCAGTTCTTC
TRBJ2-1	-	-	TRBV10-3	CAISESKRDEQFF	TGTGCCATCAGTGAGTCCAAGCGCGATGAGCAGTTCTTC
TRBJ1-5	-	many	TRBV5-1	CASRHHEDQPQHF	TGCGCCAGCAGGCACCACGAGGATCAGCCCCAGCATTTT
TRBJ1-2	TRBD1	few	TRBV7-6	CASSPGQGAYGYTF	TGTGCCAGCAGCCCCGGACAGGGGGCTTATGGCTACACCTTC
TRBJ2-6	TRBD1	few	TRBV7-9	CASSVGTGWANVLTF	TGTGCCAGCAGCGTCGGGACAGGGTGGGCCAACGTCCTGACTTTC
TRBJ1-5	-	many	TRBV3-1	CASSQGAFLEPQHF	TGTGCCAGCAGCCAAGGGGCGTTCTTGGAGCCCCAGCATTTT
TRBJ1-6	-	few	TRBV9	CASSVGRARSPLHF	TGTGCCAGCAGCGTAGGAAGAGCGCGTTCACCCCTCCACTTT
TRBJ1-1	-	many	TRBV12-3/TRBV12-4	CASSFLPTVNTEAFF	TGTGCCAGCAGTTTTCTCCCGACGGTGAACACTGAAGCTTTCTTT
TRBJ1-6	TRBD1	few	TRBV20-1	CSARETGERSPLHF	TGCAGTGCTAGAGAGACAGGGGAAAGATCACCCCTCCACTTT
TRBJ2-3	-	-	TRBV7-2	CASSRATSSDTQYF	TGTGCCAGCAGCCGTGCCACTAGCTCTGATACGCAGTATTTT
TRBJ2-4	-	-	TRBV19	CASSPPLGAGRAKNIQYF	TGTGCCAGTAGTCCCCCCTTGGGGGCGGGAAGGGCCAAAAACATTCAGTACTTC
TRBJ1-2	-	many	TRBV20-1	CSARRQRSNYGYTF	TGCAGTGCTAGGCGACAGAGATCTAACTATGGCTACACCTTC
TRBJ2-3	-	few	TRBV4-1	CASSQEWTSTDTQYF	TGCGCCAGCAGCCAAGAGTGGACTAGCACAGATACGCAGTATTTT
TRBJ2-7	TRBD2	-	TRBV5-1	CASSLVGGYAYEQDF	TGCGCCAGCAGCTTGGTGGGAGGGTACGCCTACGAGCAGGACTTC
TRBJ2-3	-	many	TRBV11-2	CASSLDTFTDTQYF	TGTGCCAGCAGCTTAGACACCTTCACAGATACGCAGTATTTT
TRBJ2-1	-	-	TRBV6-2/TRBV6-3	CASSYSPGEQFF	TGTGCCAGCAGTTACTCGCCCGGTGAGCAGTTCTTC
TRBJ2-4	-	-	TRBV4-3	CASSQGGAQYF	TGCGCCAGCAGCCAAGGGGGGGCTCAGTACTTC
TRBJ1-3	-	few	TRBV20-1	CSASGINVGNTIYF	TGCAGTGCTAGCGGCATCAACGTTGGAAACACCATATATTTT